The 14 T cell receptor beta chains below all came from one sample that was sequenced in a study of OX40 agonist ivuxolimab in advanced cancers. Using immunoSEQ multiplex PCR, the repertoire was profiled, and TCRdb retains in-frame clones only, with some absent. Of 10,000 to 14,000 clones listed, roughly 85% are singletons. The sequences come from CD4+ or CD8+ T cells sorted from blood, collected in a trial of the OX40 agonist ivuxolimab. The source is an adult with an advanced solid tumor such as melanoma, head and neck, liver or kidney cancer.

This sequence joins TRBV9 and TRBJ1-1; tentative D call: TRBD1 (6 bases). V lost 0 bases and J lost 2, with 8 bases in between. There are 14 residues in the CDR3. CDR1 is SGDLS and CDR2 is YYNGEE in the germline V gene. The CDR3 DNA sequence: TGTGCCAGCAGCGTAGTGGGGGCTAACACTGAAGCTTTCTTT. Protein product: CASSVVGANTEAFF.

This clone was seen a handful of times. The chain carries TRBV27 and TRBJ1-5; D gene unclear. Trimming shortened V by 6 bases and J by 7 bases, and 13 bases separated the two germline ends. The CDR3 is 13 residues long. From germline, CDR1 is MNHEY and CDR2 SMNVEV (reference sequence). The CDR3: CASSPAGLQPQHF. The CDR3, as DNA: TGTGCCAGCAGCCCCGCGGGGTTGCAGCCCCAGCATTTT.

The gene calls are TRBV30 and TRBJ2-5, with D hard to call. CDR3 length: 15 amino acids. Trimming removed 3 bases from V and 5 bases from J, with 19 bases in between. Germline loops: CDR1 GTSNPN, CDR2 SVGIG (reference sequence). The CDR3 DNA reads as TGTGCCTGGAGGCGTCAGACCGGCCCGCGGGAGACCCAGTACTTC. Translated: CAWRRQTGPRETQYF.

This clone has only one observation. The CDR3 here is CASRSGVDNEQFF. CDR3 coding DNA: TGTGCCAGTAGGTCAGGGGTTGACAATGAGCAGTTCTTC. The V and J genes are TRBV19 and TRBJ2-1, with a tentative D call TRBD1 (6 bases). Germline CDR1 and CDR2: LNHDA and SQIVND (reference sequence). The CDR3 runs to 13 residues. V was cut by 6 bases and J by 5 bases, with 11 bases left in between.

This rearrangement joins TRBV27 to TRBJ2-3; 8 bases line up with TRBD2. Trimming took 3 bases from V and 5 from J; bases not matched to a gene: 4. This CDR3 has 14 amino acids. Germline V gene sequence: CDR1 MNHEY, CDR2 SMNVEV (reference sequence). The CDR3 is CASSFSLAGDTQYF. CDR3 in DNA: TGTGCCAGCAGTTTTTCCCTAGCGGGAGATACGCAGTATTTT.

The chain is built from TRBV7-3 and TRBJ2-7, with 8 bases identical to TRBD1. The germline gives CDR1 SGHTA, CDR2 FQGTGA. The CDR3 has 15 residues. The ends lost 0 bases at V and 6 bases at J; junction bases unmatched: 7. This CDR3 is CASSLTQGAVGEQYF. The CDR3 coding sequence is TGTGCCAGCAGCTTAACCCAGGGGGCGGTGGGCGAGCAGTACTTC. Based on the CDR3 plus reference TRBV7-3 and TRBJ2-7, the full variable domain is GAGVSQTPSNKVTEKGKYVELRCDPISGHTALYWYRQSLGQGPEFLIYFQGTGAADDSGLPNDRFFAVRPEGSVSTLKIQRTERGDSAVYLCASSLTQGAVGEQYFGPGTRLTVT.

The rearrangement uses TRBV28 and TRBJ2-5; D may correspond to TRBD1 or TRBD2 (5 bases each). Deletions cut 2 bases from V and 5 bases from J, with 12 bases between. Per germline, CDR1 MDHEN and CDR2 SYDVKM. The CDR3 length is 14 residues. DNA for the CDR3: TGTGCCAGCAGTTTAGGGGGATTAGCGGAGACCCAGTACTTC. Residues: CASSLGGLAETQYF.

The rearrangement joins TRBV27 to TRBJ2-7, with 10 bases that match TRBD2. Per germline, CDR1 MNHEY and CDR2 SMNVEV (reference sequence). With 3 bases clipped from V and 7 bases from J, the junction kept 12 bases outside the gene matches. The CDR3 runs to 16 residues. The chain's CDR3 is CASSFQPLAGVDEQYF. CDR3 bases: TGTGCCAGCAGTTTTCAACCCCTAGCGGGAGTCGATGAGCAGTACTTC.

V is TRBV27 and J is TRBJ2-6; tentatively, D is TRBD1 (6 bases). The CDR3 length is 19 residues. V shed 3 bases and J shed 0 bases, with 18 bases lying between them. Germline loops: CDR1 MNHEY, CDR2 SMNVEV (reference sequence). The CDR3 is CASSLDSGQSVSGANVLTF. In DNA, the CDR3 is TGTGCCAGCAGTTTGGACTCAGGACAGAGTGTCTCTGGGGCCAACGTCCTGACTTTC.

J is TRBJ2-7 and V is TRBV6-1; D might be TRBD1 (5 bases). The V end lost 3 bases, the J end lost 1 base, and 10 bases lay between the germline ends. Germline CDR1 reads MNHNS; CDR2 reads SASEGT. The CDR3 is made up of 14 amino acids. CDR3 bases: TGTGCCAGCAGTGACACAGACAGTTCCTACGAGCAGTACTTC. Its translation is CASSDTDSSYEQYF.

Here the CDR3 reads CAWGDLTEQFF. CDR3 sequence (DNA): TGTGCCTGGGGGGACCTGACTGAGCAGTTCTTC. The chain uses TRBV30 and TRBJ2-1, with D perhaps assigned TRBD1 or TRBD2 (5 bases each). In germline, CDR1 is GTSNPN, CDR2 SVGIG (reference sequence). The V end lost 5 bases, the J end lost 9 bases, and 11 bases lay between the germline ends. The CDR3 totals 11 residues.

This chain links TRBV15 with TRBJ2-7; D unresolved. The CDR3 runs to 13 residues. Trimming pared 3 bases from V and 3 bases from J, leaving 9 bases between. Germline assignment: CDR1 LNHNV and CDR2 YYDKDF (reference sequence). The CDR3: CATSSRGSYEQYF. The CDR3 coding sequence is TGTGCCACCAGCAGCCGAGGCAGCTACGAGCAGTACTTC. Together with reference TRBV15 and TRBJ2-7, the CDR3 gives the full variable domain: DAMVIQNPRYQVTQFGKPVTLSCSQTLNHNVMYWYQQKSSQAPKLLFHYYDKDFNNEADTPDNFQSRRPNTSFCFLDIRSPGLGDTAMYLCATSSRGSYEQYFGPGTRLTVT.

The rearrangement links TRBV7-3 to TRBJ2-3, with D maybe TRBD1 (6 bases). This CDR3 region has 14 residues. The V gene's germline CDR1 is SGHTA and CDR2 FQGTGA. The V and J ends lost 5 bases and 3 bases respectively, with 12 bases between them. DNA of the CDR3: TGTGCCAGCAGCAAGGGGGAAGAAACAGATACGCAGTATTTT. It encodes CASSKGEETDTQYF.

This clone was picked up one time. The V and J genes are TRBV28 and TRBJ2-6; 7 bases map to TRBD1. V was clipped by 6 bases and J by 5 bases; unmatched bases: 10. The CDR3 is made up of 16 amino acids. Per the germline V gene, CDR1 is MDHEN and CDR2 is SYDVKM. DNA of the CDR3: TGTGCCAGCAGATTCCGGGACAGCGTCTGGGCCAACGTCCTGACTTTC. This sequence encodes CASRFRDSVWANVLTF.